The 16 T cell receptor beta chains reported below all come from one sample, sequenced in a study of T cells in Graves' hyperthyroidism and ophthalmopathy. RNA transcripts gave rise to amplified TCR beta CDR3 regions. HTBI primers were employed in a first-round RT-PCR of the TCR CDR3. TCRdb re-derived calls from the multiplex PCR reads in MiXCR, one entry per CDR3 protein. The repertoire consists of hundreds of thousands of distinct CDR3 sequences, with more than 12% occurring once and the leading ten covering around 12%. Sequenced sample: blood. The receptor set was obtained from a woman aged 45-65 years with Graves' ophthalmopathy.

This clonotype was observed at least ten times. CDR3 coding DNA: TGTGCCAGTGGGAACGGCGGGAGTATAGGTGAGCAGTACTTC. This sequence encodes CASGNGGSIGEQYF. The J gene is TRBJ2-7, the V gene TRBV19, with 7 positions matching TRBD2. The CDR3 is made up of 14 amino acids. V lost 8 bases to trimming and J lost 7 bases; unmatched junction nucleotides: 14. The germline gives CDR1 LNHDA, CDR2 SQIVND (reference sequence).

The J gene is TRBJ1-2, the V gene TRBV7-9; D not resolved. V lost 4 bases to trimming and J lost 3 bases, with 18 bases between them. Germline CDR1 is SEHNR and CDR2 is FQNEAQ (reference sequence). The length of the CDR3 is 16 residues. The CDR3 coding sequence is TGTGCCAGCAGCTACCCATGGACTCCGACCCACTATGGCTACACCTTC. The encoded protein is CASSYPWTPTHYGYTF.

This sequence joins TRBV28 and TRBJ2-6; D call uncertain. CDR3 length equals 14 residues. With 5 bases removed from V and 4 bases from J, the gap between germline ends came to 9 bases. Per the germline V gene, CDR1 is MDHEN and CDR2 is SYDVKM. CDR3 protein: CASSGPVGANVLTF. As DNA, the CDR3 is TGTGCCAGCAGTGGACCTGTGGGGGCCAACGTCCTGACTTTC.

This clonotype was seen many times. The J gene is TRBJ2-1, the V gene TRBV29-1, with 12 bases lining up with TRBD2. Germline V gene data show CDR1 as SQVTM and CDR2 as ANQGSEA. The CDR3 runs 19 residues. V dropped 1 base and J dropped 0; count of bases not matched to a gene: 10. The CDR3: CSVEVPGTSGFNSYNEQFF. The CDR3 nucleotides are TGCAGCGTTGAAGTACCAGGGACTAGCGGGTTTAACTCCTACAATGAGCAGTTCTTC.

The chain employs TRBV15 and TRBJ1-6; the D gene is possibly TRBD1 (5 bases). Germline CDR1 and CDR2: LNHNV and YYDKDF (reference sequence). The CDR3 covers 15 residues. V dropped 0 bases and J dropped 7 bases, with 10 bases sitting between them. CDR3 in DNA: TGTGCCACCAGCAGAGATTCAGGGAACAATTCACCCCTCCACTTT. It codes for CATSRDSGNNSPLHF. Filled out from reference TRBV15 and TRBJ1-6, the complete variable domain reads DAMVIQNPRYQVTQFGKPVTLSCSQTLNHNVMYWYQQKSSQAPKLLFHYYDKDFNNEADTPDNFQSRRPNTSFCFLDIRSPGLGDTAMYLCATSRDSGNNSPLHFGNGTRLTVT.

This clonotype was detected ten times or more. The chain joins TRBV27 to TRBJ1-1; 8 bases map to TRBD1. Per germline, CDR1 MNHEY and CDR2 SMNVEV (reference sequence). The J segment lost 0 bases and the V segment lost 0 bases, leaving 0 bases of the junction unmatched. The CDR3 is 15 amino acids. The CDR3 DNA is TGTGCCAGCAGTTTATCGGACAGGGTGAACACTGAAGCTTTCTTT. It codes for CASSLSDRVNTEAFF.

This clonotype was seen repeatedly, ten times or more. This chain links TRBV11-2 with TRBJ2-7; TRBD1 is a possible D gene (5 bases). The CDR3 consists of 13 residues. Germline lookup yields CDR1 SGHAT and CDR2 FQNNGV. Trimming took 3 bases from V and 1 from J, leaving 7 bases between them. The CDR3 coding sequence is TGTGCCAGCAGCTTGGGGCAGTCCTACGAGCAGTACTTC. This encodes CASSLGQSYEQYF.

The sample holds many counts of this clonotype. The chain carries TRBV20-1 and TRBJ2-5; 7 bases are shared with TRBD1. Germline V gene lookup returns CDR1 DFQATT and CDR2 SNEGSKA (reference sequence). The CDR3 has 13 amino acids. V lost 1 base, J lost 4 bases, and 3 bases stayed unmatched. CDR3 sequence (DNA): TGCAGTGCTAGAGTACAGGGGTTAGAGACCCAGTACTTC. Its translation: CSARVQGLETQYF.

This clonotype was recorded many times. The J gene is TRBJ2-7, the V gene TRBV20-1; 11 nucleotides match TRBD2. Germline V gene data show CDR1 as DFQATT and CDR2 as SNEGSKA (reference sequence). The V and J ends lost 7 bases and 3 bases, in that order; junction bases with no gene match: 11. The CDR3 is 15 residues long. CDR3 region: CSGPGLADIIYEQYF. For the CDR3, the DNA is TGCAGTGGACCGGGACTAGCGGATATAATCTACGAGCAGTACTTC.

The chain links TRBV6-2 or TRBV6-3 to TRBJ2-3; D perhaps matches TRBD2 (6 bases). The germline V gene encodes CDR1 MNHEY and CDR2 SVGEGT. Trimming removed 2 bases at V and 4 bases at J, with 10 bases between. The CDR3 contains 14 residues. The CDR3 DNA follows: TGTGCCAGCAGTTACGGGGGGAATTCAGATACGCAGTATTTT. Translated: CASSYGGNSDTQYF.

This clonotype was counted many times. V is TRBV2 and J is TRBJ2-2; D is perhaps TRBD1 or TRBD2 (5 bases each). The CDR3 runs 15 residues. Looked up from germline, CDR1 is SNHLY and CDR2 is FYNNEI. V shed 6 bases and J shed 5 bases, with 16 bases lying between them. This CDR3 is CASRGIRDETGELFF. CDR3 in DNA: TGTGCCAGCAGGGGAATCAGGGACGAAACCGGGGAGCTGTTTTTT.

This clonotype occurred many times. The J gene is TRBJ2-7, the V gene TRBV9; 8 bases match TRBD2. There are 15 residues in the CDR3. Germline V lookup: CDR1 SGDLS, CDR2 YYNGEE. Unmatched junction bases numbered 9, after V lost 4 bases and J lost 3 bases. The CDR3 loop is CASSRTDSGNYEQYF. CDR3 sequence (DNA): TGTGCCAGCAGCCGGACAGATAGCGGGAACTACGAGCAGTACTTC.

The table lists this clonotype with many counts. This chain connects TRBV18 to TRBJ2-2; 10 bases agree with TRBD2. The CDR3 length is 17 residues. V dropped 0 bases and J dropped 3; count of bases not matched to a gene: 4. CDR1 and CDR2 (germline): KGHSH, LQKENI. The CDR3 DNA is TGTGCCAGCTCACCACCGCGGCTAGCGGGAGACACCGGGGAGCTGTTTTTT. Residues: CASSPPRLAGDTGELFF.

This clonotype was recorded at least ten times. This chain joins TRBV12-3 or TRBV12-4 and TRBJ2-1; D possibly uses TRBD1 or TRBD2 (5 bases each). Trimming removed 4 bases at V and 5 bases at J, with 9 bases between. The CDR3 totals 13 residues. The CDR3: CASSWGPNNEQFF. DNA for the CDR3: TGTGCCAGCAGTTGGGGACCAAACAATGAGCAGTTCTTC.

This clonotype was observed at least ten times. The genes are TRBV20-1 and TRBJ2-7; D remains unclear. The CDR3 is 15 amino acids. Germline CDR1 and CDR2: DFQATT and SNEGSKA (reference sequence). V lost 5 bases, J lost 3 bases, and 20 bases lay in between. The CDR3, as DNA: TGCAGTGCTTGTCCAGCTGGTTCGTATTACTACGAGCAGTACTTC. Amino acid sequence: CSACPAGSYYYEQYF.

This clonotype was recorded many times. The rearrangement uses TRBV12-3 or TRBV12-4 and TRBJ1-1; possibly TRBD1 for D (5 bases). Trimming pared 3 bases from V and 9 bases from J, leaving 17 bases between. The CDR3 has 14 residues. The CDR3 protein is CASSLYRRDVQAFF. The CDR3 region has the DNA TGTGCCAGCAGTTTGTACAGGCGGGACGTCCAAGCTTTCTTT.